These 32 T cell receptor beta chains originate from one sample sequenced in a study of technical replicates of blood from four donors. The table came from immunoSEQ multiplex PCR; TCRdb's copy has only in-frame clones and leaves some out. The table records 74,000 or so clones, 85% to 95% of them present only once. Material: T cells isolated from PBMCs. All receptors come from a human donor in good health.

This chain uses TRBV10-1 with TRBJ1-5; D uncertain. V dropped 3 bases and J dropped 8 bases, with 8 bases sitting between them. The CDR3 length is 12 residues. CDR1 is WNHNN and CDR2 is SYGVQD in the germline V gene (reference sequence). The CDR3 region is CASSDLREPQHF. DNA for the CDR3: TGCGCCAGCAGTGACTTGAGAGAGCCCCAGCATTTT.

The chain uses TRBV6-5 and TRBJ2-2, with TRBD1 matching over 7 bases. The CDR3 is 15 residues long. The V and J ends lost 3 bases and 2 bases, in that order; junction bases with no gene match: 3. Germline CDR1 is MNHEY and CDR2 is SVGAGI. The chain's CDR3 is CASSYNRGNTGELFF. The CDR3, as DNA: TGTGCCAGCAGTTATAACAGGGGAAACACCGGGGAGCTGTTTTTT.

V and J are TRBV11-1 and TRBJ2-2; tentatively, D is TRBD1 (6 bases). The CDR3 runs to 15 residues. Trimming took 7 bases from V and 5 from J, leaving 17 bases between them. CDR1 is SGHAT, CDR2 FQDESV, per germline (reference sequence). As DNA, the CDR3 is TGTGCCAGCACTGGGGGATTAGGGGGAACCGGGGAGCTGTTTTTT. Its translation is CASTGGLGGTGELFF.

The chain has TRBV5-4 and TRBJ1-1; D may be TRBD1 (6 bases). This CDR3 spans 15 amino acids. The germline CDR1 and CDR2 sequences are SGHNT and YYREEE (reference sequence). Trimming cost V 4 bases and J 3 bases, with 16 bases left between them. The CDR3 DNA reads as TGTGCCAGCAGCCTCACAGGGAAGAAGGACACTGAAGCTTTCTTT. It specifies CASSLTGKKDTEAFF.

V gene TRBV7-9 combines with J gene TRBJ2-3, with 7 bases identical to TRBD2. Germline assignment: CDR1 SEHNR and CDR2 FQNEAQ (reference sequence). Losses at the gene ends were 6 bases for V and 2 bases for J; bases not matched to a gene: 5. The CDR3 sequence is 14 residues long. In nucleotides, the CDR3 is TGTGCCAGCAGTTTGGGGGGGAACACAGATACGCAGTATTTT. Translated: CASSLGGNTDTQYF. Looking up the rest from reference TRBV7-9 and TRBJ2-3 gives the full variable domain: DTGVSQNPRHKITKRGQNVTFRCDPISEHNRLYWYRQTLGQGPEFLTYFQNEAQLEKSRLLSDRFSAERPKGSFSTLEIQRTEQGDSAMYLCASSLGGNTDTQYFGPGTRLTVL.

The chain joins TRBV5-1 to TRBJ2-7; TRBD1 agrees at 8 bases. Germline V gives CDR1 SGHRS, CDR2 YFSETQ. The CDR3 length is 14 residues. V gave up 4 bases and J gave up 2 bases; unmatched junction bases: 5. The DNA of the CDR3 is TGCGCCAGCAGCCCAACAGGGGGGCCCTACGAGCAGTACTTC. The encoded protein is CASSPTGGPYEQYF. The whole variable domain, remainder taken from reference TRBV5-1 and TRBJ2-7, is KAGVTQTPRYLIKTRGQQVTLSCSPISGHRSVSWYQQTPGQGLQFLFEYFSETQRNKGNFPGRFSGRQFSNSRSEMNVSTLELGDSALYLCASSPTGGPYEQYFGPGTRLTVT.

This chain uses TRBV4-1 with TRBJ1-2; D is unresolved. The V gene's germline CDR1 is MGHRA and CDR2 YSYEKL. The germline V and J ends were trimmed by 0 bases and 6 bases, with 8 bases remaining between them. The CDR3 is made up of 13 amino acids. The CDR3 loop is CASSQDPRDGYTF. In DNA, the CDR3 is TGCGCCAGCAGCCAAGATCCGAGGGATGGCTACACCTTC.

The chain has TRBV5-1 and TRBJ2-1; 8 bases are shared with TRBD1. Germline lookup yields CDR1 SGHRS and CDR2 YFSETQ. V lost 3 bases to trimming and J lost 5 bases; unmatched junction nucleotides: 10. This CDR3 contains 16 residues. Written as DNA, the CDR3 is TGCGCCAGCAGCTATCCACCAGGGGGCGCAGACAATGAGCAGTTCTTC. Its translation: CASSYPPGGADNEQFF.

This chain joins TRBV9 and TRBJ1-3; 7 bases match TRBD1. V lost 2 bases, J lost 4 bases, and 6 bases stayed unmatched. The CDR3 extends over 15 amino acids. Per germline, CDR1 SGDLS and CDR2 YYNGEE. The CDR3 region has the DNA TGTGCCAGCAGCGTCGAGGGGGCATCGGGAAACACCATATATTTT. Its protein is CASSVEGASGNTIYF.

J is TRBJ1-1 and V is TRBV6-5; a possible D gene is TRBD1 (6 bases). The germline V and J ends were trimmed by 6 bases and 4 bases, with 15 bases remaining between them. The length of the CDR3 is 14 residues. CDR1 MNHEY and CDR2 SVGAGI come from the germline V gene. The CDR3 reads CASSYRVGGTEAFF. DNA for the CDR3: TGTGCCAGCAGCTACAGGGTGGGGGGCACTGAAGCTTTCTTT.

This chain joins TRBV4-1 and TRBJ2-7, with 10 bases lining up with TRBD1. J lost 4 bases, V lost 1 base, and 4 bases had no gene match. Germline CDR1 MGHRA, CDR2 YSYEKL. The CDR3 extends over 15 amino acids. As DNA, the CDR3 is TGCGCCAGCAGCCAAGGCTGGACAGGGGGATACGAGCAGTACTTC. This sequence encodes CASSQGWTGGYEQYF.

This chain links TRBV7-2 with TRBJ1-1, with D perhaps TRBD1 (5 bases). The CDR3 totals 14 residues. V lost 1 base to trimming and J lost 5 bases, with 11 bases between them. Germline CDR1 is SGHTA and CDR2 is FQGNSA. This chain's CDR3 is CASSLVRGSTEAFF. The CDR3 DNA sequence: TGTGCCAGCAGCTTAGTTCGGGGGTCGACTGAAGCTTTCTTT.

This rearrangement joins TRBV5-1 to TRBJ2-5; D possibly corresponds to TRBD1 (5 bases). Trimming stripped 4 bases from V and 7 bases from J, with 8 bases between. Per the germline V gene, CDR1 is SGHRS and CDR2 is YFSETQ. The CDR3 consists of 11 residues. Here the CDR3 DNA reads TGCGCCAGCAGCCTAACAGGGACCCAGTACTTC. Translated: CASSLTGTQYF.

V gene TRBV6-5 combines with J gene TRBJ1-1, with D unresolved. CDR1 MNHEY and CDR2 SVGAGI come from the germline V gene. Between the trimmed V and J ends, which lost 2 bases and 0 bases, there was a span of 10 bases. The CDR3 is made up of 15 amino acids. The CDR3 coding sequence is TGTGCCAGCAGTTACACACAGTTTCTGAACACTGAAGCTTTCTTT. Residues: CASSYTQFLNTEAFF.

This clone was found once. This sequence joins TRBV15 and TRBJ1-4, with TRBD1 matching over 8 bases. V lost 0 bases to trimming and J lost 6 bases; unmatched junction nucleotides: 9. The CDR3 is 17 amino acids. CDR1 is LNHNV and CDR2 is YYDKDF in the germline V gene (reference sequence). This CDR3 reads CATSRDLGTGNDEKLFF. DNA for the CDR3: TGTGCCACCAGCAGAGACCTAGGGACAGGTAACGATGAAAAACTGTTTTTT.

CDR3 region: CASSWSSTDTQYF. DNA of the CDR3: TGTGCCAGCAGTTGGAGTAGCACAGATACGCAGTATTTT. The chain recombines TRBV27 with TRBJ2-3; D is ambiguous. V was trimmed by 4 bases and J by 0 bases, leaving 5 bases between them. Per germline, CDR1 MNHEY and CDR2 SMNVEV (reference sequence). The CDR3 loop spans 13 amino acids.

The CDR3 DNA reads as TGTGCCAGCAGCACATCCGGGACAGTGAATGAGCAGTTCTTC. The encoded protein is CASSTSGTVNEQFF. The V call is TRBV9, the J call TRBJ2-1; 7 nucleotides agree with TRBD1. CDR1 is SGDLS and CDR2 is YYNGEE in the germline V gene. The CDR3 has 14 residues. Trimming at V came to 4 bases and at J to 7 bases, leaving 8 bases not matched to a gene.

As DNA, the CDR3 is TGTGCCAGCAGCCCTCTGCGGGGGAACACTGAAGCTTTCTTT. Encoded protein: CASSPLRGNTEAFF. This chain joins TRBV9 and TRBJ1-1, with D uncertain. Between the trimmed V and J ends, which lost 4 bases and 1 base, there was a span of 11 bases. The CDR3 length is 14 residues. Germline V CDR1 and CDR2: SGDLS, YYNGEE.

Concerning this clone itself: One end of the junction is discordant with germline, which a read error may explain. The chain recombines TRBV7-7 with TRBJ2-1; perhaps TRBD2 as D (6 bases). The length of the CDR3 is 13 residues. Germline loops: CDR1 SSHAT, CDR2 FNYEAQ (reference sequence). The CDR3 spells CASSLAGGNEQFF. In nucleotides, the CDR3 is TGTGCTAGCAGCTTAGCCGGGGGCAATGAGCAGTTCTTC.

This chain joins TRBV5-1 and TRBJ2-6; no firm D call. Germline V lookup: CDR1 SGHRS, CDR2 YFSETQ. Trimming left V 4 bases short and J 2 bases short, with 13 bases between. The CDR3 is made up of 16 amino acids. The CDR3 sequence: CASSPVQMTGANVLTF. In DNA form, the CDR3 reads TGCGCCAGCAGCCCAGTACAGATGACTGGGGCCAACGTCCTGACTTTC.

The V and J genes are TRBV5-6 and TRBJ2-5, with a tentative D call TRBD2 (6 bases). This CDR3 comprises 16 residues. Germline V CDR1 and CDR2: SGHDT, YYEEEE. V shed 2 bases and J shed 2 bases, with 16 bases lying between them. DNA for the CDR3: TGTGCCAGCAGCTTTGCCACGGGGACTCATCAAGAGACCCAGTACTTC. It yields the protein CASSFATGTHQETQYF.

The rearrangement joins TRBV6-5 to TRBJ1-1, with no clear D. The CDR3 spans 16 residues. CDR1 is MNHEY and CDR2 is SVGAGI in the germline V gene. Deletions cut 0 bases from V and 0 bases from J, with 11 bases between. The DNA for the CDR3 is TGTGCCAGCAGTTACTCGAATGGCGGGTTGAACACTGAAGCTTTCTTT. Amino acids: CASSYSNGGLNTEAFF.

The chain links TRBV7-3 to TRBJ1-1; 10 bases are a match to TRBD1. The CDR3 sequence is 15 residues long. After removal of 5 bases from V and 4 bases from J, the junction contained 7 bases not matched to a gene. Per germline, CDR1 SGHTA and CDR2 FQGTGA. The CDR3 DNA follows: TGTGCCAGCAGCCCAGGGGGGACAGGGGTCACTGAAGCTTTCTTT. Protein product: CASSPGGTGVTEAFF.

The V and J genes are TRBV9 and TRBJ1-2; 7 nucleotides align to TRBD1. The V and J ends lost 3 bases and 4 bases, in that order; junction bases with no gene match: 3. The CDR3 contains 13 residues. Germline V gives CDR1 SGDLS, CDR2 YYNGEE. For the CDR3, the DNA is TGTGCCAGCAGCGCCGGACAGGTCTATGGCTACACCTTC. This encodes CASSAGQVYGYTF. Using reference TRBV9 and TRBJ1-2 for the parts outside the CDR3, the full variable domain is DSGVTQTPKHLITATGQRVTLRCSPRSGDLSVYWYQQSLDQGLQFLIQYYNGEERAKGNILERFSAQQFPDLHSELNLSSLELGDSALYFCASSAGQVYGYTFGSGTRLTVV.

This clone has only a few counts. The chain has TRBV7-8 and TRBJ1-2, with D perhaps matching TRBD1 (5 bases). Germline loops: CDR1 SGHVS, CDR2 FQNEAQ. Trimming removed 1 base from V and 3 bases from J, with 12 bases in between. The CDR3 length is 15 residues. For the CDR3, the DNA is TGTGCCAGCAGCTTAGGGGAGGGACTAGACTATGGCTACACCTTC. Its protein is CASSLGEGLDYGYTF.

The chain employs TRBV11-2 and TRBJ1-2, with TRBD1 matching 7 bases. This CDR3 is built from 15 residues. CDR1 is SGHAT and CDR2 is FQNNGV in the germline V gene. Germline trimming cut 3 bases from V and 0 bases from J; bases unmatched to any gene: 4. Written as DNA, the CDR3 is TGTGCCAGCAGCTTCTCCACAGGGGCTAACTATGGCTACACCTTC. Protein product: CASSFSTGANYGYTF. The full variable domain, in which reference TRBV11-2 and TRBJ1-2 provide the parts outside the CDR3, is EAGVAQSPRYKIIEKRQSVAFWCNPISGHATLYWYQQILGQGPKLLIQFQNNGVVDDSQLPKDRFSAERLKGVDSTLKIQPAKLEDSAVYLCASSFSTGANYGYTFGSGTRLTVV.

This clone was seen just once. This chain uses TRBV11-2 with TRBJ2-7, with TRBD2 as a possible D gene (5 bases). The V end was cut by 5 bases, the J end by 0 bases, with 17 bases between. Germline values: CDR1 SGHAT, CDR2 FQNNGV. This CDR3 has 16 residues. The DNA of the CDR3 is TGTGCCAGCAGCCGTCCTGGAGCGGATAGCTCCTACGAGCAGTACTTC. This encodes CASSRPGADSSYEQYF.

The CDR3 region is CASSQTGEGEAFF. CDR3 bases: TGTGCCAGTAGTCAGACAGGGGAAGGTGAAGCTTTCTTT. This chain links TRBV19 with TRBJ1-1; 8 bases align to TRBD1. V lost 5 bases and J lost 7; bases outside the gene matches: 6. CDR1 and CDR2 from the germline V gene are LNHDA and SQIVND (reference sequence). The CDR3 totals 13 residues.

The rearrangement links TRBV21-1 to TRBJ1-5; no check of the table's D call, TRBD1, against the DNA was made. TRBV21-1 corresponds to a pseudogene. The CDR3 spans 13 residues. CDR3 sequence reads: CASSNRAGQPQHF. The CDR3 bases are TGTGCCAGCAGCAACAGGGCCGGCCAGCCCCAGCATTTT.

This clone was counted a few times. The V and J genes are TRBV19 and TRBJ1-2; weak D call: TRBD1 (6 bases). The V end was cut by 7 bases, the J end by 0 bases, with 21 bases between. The germline CDR1 and CDR2 sequences are LNHDA and SQIVND (reference sequence). The CDR3 contains 17 residues. The DNA of the CDR3 is TGTGCCAGTATTGGACAGAGACGAGATAGTACTAACTATGGCTACACCTTC. Translation gives CASIGQRRDSTNYGYTF.

This clone was counted between two and nine times. J is TRBJ1-1 and V is TRBV5-4; TRBD1 matches 9 bases. Trimming at V came to 0 bases and at J to 9 bases, leaving 6 bases not matched to a gene. Germline V gives CDR1 SGHNT, CDR2 YYREEE (reference sequence). This CDR3 contains 14 residues. CDR3 sequence (DNA): TGTGCCAGCAGCTTGGACTCACAGGGGGCACAAGCTTTCTTT. It encodes CASSLDSQGAQAFF. Full variable domain (remainder filled in from reference TRBV5-4 and TRBJ1-1): ETGVTQSPTHLIKTRGQQVTLRCSSQSGHNTVSWYQQALGQGPQFIFQYYREEENGRGNFPPRFSGLQFPNYSSELNVNALELDDSALYLCASSLDSQGAQAFFGQGTRLTVV.

The rearrangement uses TRBV18 and TRBJ1-4; D ambiguous. Germline CDR1 is KGHSH and CDR2 is LQKENI. V was clipped by 6 bases and J by 0 bases, with 14 bases between them. The CDR3 runs to 16 residues. This chain's CDR3 is CASSHGVEATNEKLFF. DNA for the CDR3: TGTGCCAGCTCTCACGGGGTGGAAGCAACTAATGAAAAACTGTTTTTT.